Each of the 8 T cell receptor beta chains below was sequenced from the same sample in a study of radiation and T cells in renal cell carcinoma (dated by TCRdb to the early 2020s). Libraries were prepared through the immunoSEQ multiplex PCR assay. This is the immuneACCESS table as TCRdb keeps it, with only in-frame sequences that have V and J called. A part of the clones is gone; compared with another copy, unresolved V genes explain less than half, and the rest is unexplained. The sample profile shows about 24,000 clones; around 52% of them were found once. Under 20% of the sample is taken by the ten largest. Taken with the paper, the label for time point translates to: tumor resected at nephrectomy. The sample's treatment or condition, from its label and the paper: 15 Gy SBRT to primary tumor, nephrectomy 4 weeks later. The sequencing here drew on tumor tissue, taken from a patient whose treatment included radiotherapy and nephrectomy. The source is a woman in her fifties or sixties with renal cell carcinoma.

Many counts were recorded for this clone. The chain couples TRBV7-9 to TRBJ2-5; 8 bases agree with TRBD2. Losses at the gene ends were 4 bases for V and 5 bases for J; bases not matched to a gene: 9. Per germline, CDR1 SEHNR and CDR2 FQNEAQ (reference sequence). There are 15 residues in the CDR3. CDR3 sequence: CASSSHGGAGETQYF. The DNA for the CDR3 is TGTGCCAGCAGCTCCCACGGGGGGGCGGGGGAGACCCAGTACTTC.

This clone was picked up a small number of times. J is TRBJ1-1 and V is TRBV10-1; D ambiguous. Germline CDR1 reads WNHNN; CDR2 reads SYGVQD (reference sequence). V was shortened by 6 bases and J by 1 base, with 6 bases between the two germline ends. The CDR3 consists of 12 residues. CDR3 sequence reads: CASRGPNTEAFF. The DNA for the CDR3 is TGCGCCAGCAGGGGCCCGAACACTGAAGCTTTCTTT.

The rearrangement links TRBV7-2 to TRBJ2-7, with TRBD1 matching over 9 bases. The J segment lost 0 bases and the V segment lost 5 bases, leaving 5 bases of the junction unmatched. This CDR3 has 15 amino acids. Per germline, CDR1 SGHTA and CDR2 FQGNSA. The CDR3, as DNA: TGTGCCAGCAGCCCCGGGACAGGGTTCTCCTACGAGCAGTACTTC. Its protein is CASSPGTGFSYEQYF.

There are many counts of this clone. The chain joins TRBV5-1 to TRBJ1-2; D might be TRBD1 (5 bases). The CDR3 covers 14 residues. CDR1 SGHRS and CDR2 YFSETQ come from the germline V gene. The ends were cut back, 7 bases at V and 2 bases at J, with 15 bases in the middle. CDR3 sequence: CASRRWTTNYGYTF. The CDR3 DNA sequence: TGCGCCAGCCGCCGGTGGACAACCAACTATGGCTACACCTTC.

The rearrangement joins TRBV19 to TRBJ2-7; D may be TRBD1 (6 bases). The CDR3 runs 14 residues. Germline assignment: CDR1 LNHDA and CDR2 SQIVND (reference sequence). Trimming cost V 7 bases and J 3 bases, with 16 bases left between them. The CDR3 nucleotides read TGTGCCAGTACCCCTACAGGGTTTGGCTACGAGCAGTACTTC. It translates to CASTPTGFGYEQYF.

This clone counts as medium-sized. This sequence joins TRBV6-5 and TRBJ1-6; D gene unclear. Germline assignment: CDR1 MNHEY and CDR2 SVGAGI. Trimming cost V 5 bases and J 5 bases, with 13 bases left between them. The CDR3 is 15 amino acids. CDR3 residues: CASSLYGENNSPLHF. CDR3 nucleotide sequence: TGTGCCAGCAGTCTCTATGGGGAAAATAATTCACCCCTCCACTTT.

Only one count was recorded for this clone. This chain connects TRBV29-1 to TRBJ1-1, with a weak D call TRBD1 (5 bases). Germline loops: CDR1 SQVTM, CDR2 ANQGSEA. The V end was cut by 7 bases, the J end by 9 bases, with 15 bases between. The length of the CDR3 is 11 residues. Here the CDR3 DNA reads TGCAGCGCCGAGTTGGACACCAAAGCTTTCTTT. Translated, it gives CSAELDTKAFF.

This chain joins TRBV5-6 and TRBJ1-6; D unclear. Looked up from germline, CDR1 is SGHDT and CDR2 is YYEEEE. Trimming removed 4 bases at V and 8 bases at J, with 16 bases between. This CDR3 contains 15 residues. CDR3 bases: TGTGCCAGCAGCGAGCCCGGGGAGTTGTATTCACCCCTCCACTTT. Encoded protein: CASSEPGELYSPLHF.